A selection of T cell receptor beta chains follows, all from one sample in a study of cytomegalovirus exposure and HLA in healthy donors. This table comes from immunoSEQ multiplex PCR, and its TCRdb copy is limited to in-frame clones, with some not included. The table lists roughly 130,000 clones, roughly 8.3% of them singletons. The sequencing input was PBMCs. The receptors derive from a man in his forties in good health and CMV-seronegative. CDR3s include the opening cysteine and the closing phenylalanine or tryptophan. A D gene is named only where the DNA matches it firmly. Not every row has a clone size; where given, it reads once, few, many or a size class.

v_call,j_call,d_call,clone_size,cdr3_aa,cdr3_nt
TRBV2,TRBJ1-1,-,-,CASSAQGQGTEAFF,TGTGCCAGCAGTGCCCAGGGTCAAGGGACTGAAGCTTTCTTT
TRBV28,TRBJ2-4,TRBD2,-,CAGSRGAKNIQYF,TGTGCCGGGTCGCGGGGGGCCAAAAACATTCAGTACTTC
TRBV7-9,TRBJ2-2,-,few,CASSVGGHQTPTGELFF,TGTGCCAGCAGCGTGGGAGGACACCAAACCCCCACCGGGGAGCTGTTTTTT
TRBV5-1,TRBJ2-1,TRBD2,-,CASSLAGAYNEQFF,TGCGCCAGCAGCTTAGCGGGGGCCTACAATGAGCAGTTCTTC
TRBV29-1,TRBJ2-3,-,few,CSVEPPGGTDTQYF,TGCAGCGTTGAACCCCCGGGGGGCACAGATACGCAGTATTTT
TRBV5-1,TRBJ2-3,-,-,CASSRPGVPDTQYF,TGCGCCAGCAGCCGCCCAGGGGTGCCAGATACGCAGTATTTT
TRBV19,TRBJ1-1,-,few,CASSIEGGHTEAFF,TGTGCCAGTAGTATAGAGGGGGGGCACACTGAAGCTTTCTTT
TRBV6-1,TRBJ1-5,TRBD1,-,CASSPDRVGQPQHF,TGTGCCAGCAGCCCTGACAGGGTGGGCCAGCCCCAGCATTTT
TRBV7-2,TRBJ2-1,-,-,CASSLGRSNEQFF,TGTGCCAGCAGCTTAGGTCGGAGCAATGAGCAGTTCTTC
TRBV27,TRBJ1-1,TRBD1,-,CASSRDRVVAFF,TGTGCCAGCAGTCGAGACAGGGTGGTAGCTTTCTTT
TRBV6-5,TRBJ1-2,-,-,CASILPPGGYTF,TGTGCCAGCATCCTACCCCCGGGGGGCTACACCTTC
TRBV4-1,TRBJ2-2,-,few,CASSQPARDTGELFF,TGCGCCAGCAGCCAACCAGCCCGGGACACCGGGGAGCTGTTTTTT
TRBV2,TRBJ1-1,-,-,CASSKSLGREATEAFF,TGTGCCAGCAGTAAAAGCCTTGGACGGGAAGCCACTGAAGCTTTCTTT
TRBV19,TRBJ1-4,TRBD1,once,CASSTGTGPALNEKLFF,TGTGCCAGTAGTACGGGGACAGGTCCAGCCTTAAATGAAAAACTGTTTTTT
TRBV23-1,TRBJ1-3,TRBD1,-,CASSQRGQGMEGNTIYF,TGCGCCAGCAGTCAACGCGGACAGGGGATGGAAGGAAACACCATATATTTT
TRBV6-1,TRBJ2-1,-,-,CASSELIEEQFF,TGTGCCAGCAGTGAACTAATCGAGGAGCAGTTCTTC
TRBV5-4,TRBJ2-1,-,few,CASSDRARRGTYNEQFF,TGTGCCAGCAGCGACAGGGCCCGGAGGGGTACCTACAATGAGCAGTTCTTC
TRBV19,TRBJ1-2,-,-,CASISDRHYGYTF,TGTGCCAGTATCTCCGACAGGCACTATGGCTACACCTTC
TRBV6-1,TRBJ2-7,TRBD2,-,CASSVLLADSYEQYF,TGTGCCAGCAGTGTACTACTAGCGGATTCCTACGAGCAGTACTTC
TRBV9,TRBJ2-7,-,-,CASSGRDNSYEQYF,TGTGCCAGCAGCGGCCGGGACAACTCCTACGAGCAGTACTTC
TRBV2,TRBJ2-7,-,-,CASSERSGIPYEQYF,TGTGCCAGCAGTGAACGGTCAGGGATCCCATACGAGCAGTACTTC
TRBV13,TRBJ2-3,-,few,CASSFFGQSEDTQYF,TGTGCCAGCAGCTTCTTTGGACAGTCGGAAGATACGCAGTATTTT
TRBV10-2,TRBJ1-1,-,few,CASGFKGIGTEAFF,TGCGCCAGCGGATTCAAGGGGATAGGCACTGAAGCTTTCTTT
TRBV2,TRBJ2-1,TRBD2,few,CASSEGLAGTLSYNEQFF,TGTGCCAGCAGTGAAGGACTAGCGGGGACACTCTCCTACAATGAGCAGTTCTTC
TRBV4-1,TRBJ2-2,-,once,CARSQAPGRAGTGELFF,TGCGCCAGAAGCCAAGCCCCCGGGCGGGCGGGCACCGGGGAGCTGTTTTTT